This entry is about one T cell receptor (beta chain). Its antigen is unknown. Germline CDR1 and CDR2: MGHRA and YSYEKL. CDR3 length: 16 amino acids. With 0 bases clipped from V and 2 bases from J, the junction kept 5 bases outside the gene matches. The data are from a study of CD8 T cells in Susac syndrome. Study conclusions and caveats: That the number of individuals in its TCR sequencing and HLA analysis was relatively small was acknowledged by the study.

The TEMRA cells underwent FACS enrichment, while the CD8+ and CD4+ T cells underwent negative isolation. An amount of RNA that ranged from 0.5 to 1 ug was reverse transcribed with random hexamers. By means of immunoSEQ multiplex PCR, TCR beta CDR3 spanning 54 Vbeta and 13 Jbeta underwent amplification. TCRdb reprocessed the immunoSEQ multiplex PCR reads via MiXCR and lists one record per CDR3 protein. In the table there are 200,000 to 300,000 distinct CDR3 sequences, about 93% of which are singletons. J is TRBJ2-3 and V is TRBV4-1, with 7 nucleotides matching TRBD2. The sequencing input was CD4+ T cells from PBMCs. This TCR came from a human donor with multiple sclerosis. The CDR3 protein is CASSQEGEGVTDTQYF. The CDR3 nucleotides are TGCGCCAGCAGCCAAGAAGGGGAGGGCGTCACAGATACGCAGTATTTT.